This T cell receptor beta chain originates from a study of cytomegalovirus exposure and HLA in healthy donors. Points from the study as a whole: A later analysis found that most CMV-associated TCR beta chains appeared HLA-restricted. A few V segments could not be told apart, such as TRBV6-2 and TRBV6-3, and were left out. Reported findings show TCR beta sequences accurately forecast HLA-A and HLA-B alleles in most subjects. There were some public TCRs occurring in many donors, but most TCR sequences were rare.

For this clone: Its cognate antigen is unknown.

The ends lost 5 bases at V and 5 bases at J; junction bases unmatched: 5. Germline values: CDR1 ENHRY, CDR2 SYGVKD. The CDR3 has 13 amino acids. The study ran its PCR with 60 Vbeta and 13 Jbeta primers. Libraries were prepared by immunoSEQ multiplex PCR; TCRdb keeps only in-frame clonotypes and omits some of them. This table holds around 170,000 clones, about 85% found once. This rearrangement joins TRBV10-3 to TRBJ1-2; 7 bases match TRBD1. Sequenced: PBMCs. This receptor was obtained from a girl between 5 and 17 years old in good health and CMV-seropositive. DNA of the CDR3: TGTGCCATCAGTTCCGGGACAGCTTATGGCTACACCTTC. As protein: CAISSGTAYGYTF.